The clone carrying this TCR beta chain showed up many times. Its target is not known. The sample is drawn from a study of early T cells in non-severe SARS-CoV-2 infection. Each cDNA molecule carried a unique molecular identifier. TCRdb redid the calling of the 5' RACE reads with MiXCR, one entry per CDR3 protein. Among more than 45,000 distinct CDR3 sequences listed, around 6.5% were seen once. Overall study results and limits: The VDJdb matching leaned toward anti-spike CD8 responses and overlooked private and CD4 specificities.

The V gene lost 3 bases and the J gene lost 7 bases, with 6 bases spanning the gap. Germline values: CDR1 SQVTM, CDR2 ANQGSEA. CDR3 length: 10 residues. The source was whole blood, collected at baseline. This chain joins TRBV29-1 and TRBJ1-2; no definite D call. The sequence derives from an adult who was a healthcare worker with PCR-confirmed SARS-CoV-2 infection or an uninfected control (not recorded which). Here the CDR3 DNA reads TGCAGCGTTGACGCGGGTGGCTACACCTTC. It encodes CSVDAGGYTF.